The following is a TCR beta chain sequence with its context. Its specificity is not known. Assay version v3.0 of immunoSEQ was used, and it was run at survey level. Repertoires were generated with immunoSEQ multiplex PCR, while TCRdb's copy carries only in-frame clones and drops some. Of approximately 20,000 clones listed, about four fifths are singletons. The sample originates from a study of long-term antiretroviral therapy in people with HIV. Study conclusions and caveats: Even long-term ART left TRB diversity below transplant donor controls, despite gains.

V was trimmed by 3 bases and J by 2 bases, leaving 10 bases between them. Germline V gene sequence: CDR1 MDHEN, CDR2 SYDVKM. The CDR3 sequence is 14 residues long. The sample consisted of unsorted PBMCs, taken 0.9 years after starting antiretroviral therapy. This receptor was taken from a young man with HIV. The chain is built from TRBV28 and TRBJ2-5; D is possibly TRBD2 (6 bases). The CDR3 region is CASSFPGTQETQYF. The DNA of the CDR3 is TGTGCCAGCAGTTTCCCCGGGACTCAAGAGACCCAGTACTTC.